These 20 T cell receptor beta chains share one sample of origin, sequenced in a study of T cells after posttransplantation cyclophosphamide. Cyclophosphamide on days +3 and +4 followed busulfan-fludarabine conditioning and a marrow graft. Using immunoSEQ multiplex PCR, the repertoire was profiled, and TCRdb retains in-frame clones only, with some absent. There are roughly 9,900 clones in the sample, none observed a single time. The material was PBMCs, obtained after allogeneic stem cell transplant with posttransplant cyclophosphamide. The receptors come from a female patient in her thirties or forties who received an allogeneic stem cell transplant from a related donor, was CMV-positive, and had no GVHD. Among the T cells, some may be from the graft donor.

This clone showed up many times. The chain uses TRBV9 and TRBJ2-5; 7 bases align to TRBD2. Germline assignment: CDR1 SGDLS and CDR2 YYNGEE. Trimming at V came to 1 base and at J to 1 base, leaving 7 bases not matched to a gene. CDR3 length: 16 amino acids. In DNA, the CDR3 is TGTGCCAGCAGCGTAAATTGGGCTAGCGGCCAAGAGACCCAGTACTTC. Residues: CASSVNWASGQETQYF. The whole variable domain, remainder taken from reference TRBV9 and TRBJ2-5, is DSGVTQTPKHLITATGQRVTLRCSPRSGDLSVYWYQQSLDQGLQFLIQYYNGEERAKGNILERFSAQQFPDLHSELNLSSLELGDSALYFCASSVNWASGQETQYFGPGTRLLVL.

This clone showed up many times. The rearrangement uses TRBV30 and TRBJ1-4; D perhaps matches TRBD1 (5 bases). Trimming removed 1 base at V and 7 bases at J, with 10 bases between. The CDR3 has 13 residues. Germline V lookup: CDR1 GTSNPN, CDR2 SVGIG (reference sequence). Here the CDR3 DNA reads TGTGCCTGGAGTGGGGGCGTCCGTGAAAAACTGTTTTTT. This gives the protein CAWSGGVREKLFF.

This clone came up many times. The chain employs TRBV19 and TRBJ1-1, with 11 positions matching TRBD1. The V segment lost 3 bases and the J segment 6 bases; nucleotides outside the gene matches: 0. Germline CDR1 is LNHDA and CDR2 is SQIVND (reference sequence). The CDR3 has 13 residues. The CDR3, as DNA: TGTGCCAGTAGTATGGGACAGGGGGCTGAAGCTTTCTTT. It yields the protein CASSMGQGAEAFF.

The genes are TRBV10-3 and TRBJ2-1, with 8 positions matching TRBD1. The CDR3 totals 13 residues. Germline V gene data show CDR1 as ENHRY and CDR2 as SYGVKD. Unmatched junction bases numbered 7, after V lost 9 bases and J lost 6 bases. CDR3 coding DNA: TGTGCCATGGGCGGACAGGGCGGCAATGAGCAGTTCTTC. This sequence encodes CAMGGQGGNEQFF.

Ten or more counts support this clone. This chain joins TRBV28 and TRBJ2-7, with D maybe TRBD2 (6 bases). CDR3 length: 15 residues. Germline assignment: CDR1 MDHEN and CDR2 SYDVKM. Trimming took 5 bases from V and 0 from J, leaving 14 bases between them. The CDR3 region is CASSGGTSFSYEQYF. The CDR3 region has the DNA TGTGCCAGCAGTGGGGGGACCTCGTTCTCCTACGAGCAGTACTTC.

This clone was counted at least ten times. This CDR3 reads CASGQDNQPQHF. CDR3 nucleotide sequence: TGTGCCAGCGGACAAGACAATCAGCCCCAGCATTTT. The chain couples TRBV2 to TRBJ1-5, with D possibly matching TRBD1 (5 bases). Between the trimmed V and J ends, which lost 8 bases and 3 bases, there was a span of 8 bases. CDR1 and CDR2 from the germline V gene are SNHLY and FYNNEI. The CDR3 is 12 amino acids.

At least ten counts were recorded for this clone. The CDR3 region is CASSYGGGSYNEQFF. CDR3 DNA sequence: TGTGCCAGCAGTTACGGGGGCGGATCCTACAATGAGCAGTTCTTC. This chain uses TRBV6-6 with TRBJ2-1; D might be TRBD1 (6 bases). CDR1 and CDR2 (germline): MNHNY, SVGAGI (reference sequence). V shed 2 bases and J shed 1 base, with 9 bases lying between them. The CDR3 length is 15 residues.

This clone was recorded many times. The chain recombines TRBV11-2 with TRBJ2-1; a weak D match, TRBD2 (5 bases). The germline V and J ends were trimmed by 1 base and 9 bases, with 13 bases remaining between them. CDR3 size: 14 residues. Per germline, CDR1 SGHAT and CDR2 FQNNGV. CDR3 in amino acids: CASSLASSRPEQFF. The DNA for the CDR3 is TGTGCCAGCAGCTTAGCTAGCAGTCGGCCTGAGCAGTTCTTC. The full variable domain, rest sourced from reference TRBV11-2 and TRBJ2-1, is EAGVAQSPRYKIIEKRQSVAFWCNPISGHATLYWYQQILGQGPKLLIQFQNNGVVDDSQLPKDRFSAERLKGVDSTLKIQPAKLEDSAVYLCASSLASSRPEQFFGPGTRLTVL.

This clone came up many times. The chain employs TRBV29-1 and TRBJ2-7; possible D gene TRBD1, 5 bases. V was pared by 4 bases and J by 3 bases, with 16 bases between. The germline V gene encodes CDR1 SQVTM and CDR2 ANQGSEA. This CDR3 comprises 14 residues. CDR3 DNA: TGCAGCGTTGCGTGGTGGGGCAAAAACTACGAGCAGTACTTC. Protein sequence: CSVAWWGKNYEQYF.

The sample holds many counts of this clone. This chain uses TRBV9 with TRBJ2-3, with TRBD1 matching over 7 bases. This CDR3 spans 16 amino acids. V dropped 4 bases and J dropped 2; count of bases not matched to a gene: 10. Germline lookup yields CDR1 SGDLS and CDR2 YYNGEE. The CDR3 loop is CASSPVRGGVTDTQYF. DNA for the CDR3: TGTGCCAGCAGCCCAGTTAGAGGGGGCGTCACAGATACGCAGTATTTT.

There are many counts of this clone. The chain has TRBV5-1 and TRBJ1-5; the D is unclear. The CDR3 runs 12 residues. The V gene's germline CDR1 is SGHRS and CDR2 YFSETQ. V lost 6 bases to trimming and J lost 0 bases, with 4 bases between them. DNA of the CDR3: TGCGCCAGCATCATTAGCAATCAGCCCCAGCATTTT. Translating gives CASIISNQPQHF.

This clone was detected ten times or more. The rearrangement links TRBV4-1 to TRBJ2-7; possible D gene TRBD2, 5 bases. The germline gives CDR1 MGHRA, CDR2 YSYEKL. The CDR3 consists of 12 residues. With 1 base removed from V and 4 bases from J, the gap between germline ends came to 5 bases. The CDR3 bases are TGCGCCAGCAGCCAAGGGAGGTACGAGCAGTACTTC. Translated: CASSQGRYEQYF.

There are many counts of this clone. The V and J genes are TRBV19 and TRBJ1-1, with TRBD1 identical over 7 bases. The junction had 8 bases not matched to a gene; V was cut back by 6 bases and J by 7 bases. The CDR3 extends over 13 amino acids. Germline CDR1 is LNHDA and CDR2 is SQIVND (reference sequence). The CDR3 region has the DNA TGTGCCAGTAGCCTTGACAGGGTCAGTGAAGCTTTCTTT. It encodes CASSLDRVSEAFF.

This clone occurred many times. The chain recombines TRBV30 with TRBJ2-7; 7 bases are a match to TRBD1. Trimming cost V 1 base and J 2 bases; bases outside gene matches: 2. This CDR3 contains 13 residues. Germline lookup yields CDR1 GTSNPN and CDR2 SVGIG (reference sequence). In nucleotides, the CDR3 is TGTGCCTGGAGTGGAGGACAGGCCTACGAGCAGTACTTC. It encodes CAWSGGQAYEQYF.

The chain combines TRBV27 with TRBJ1-1; the D is unclear. Germline CDR1 and CDR2: MNHEY and SMNVEV (reference sequence). This CDR3 has 15 amino acids. The V and J ends lost 3 bases and 4 bases respectively, with 15 bases between them. The chain's CDR3 is CASSFGPGLGTEAFF. In DNA, the CDR3 is TGTGCCAGCAGTTTCGGTCCTGGACTGGGCACTGAAGCTTTCTTT.

This clone has at least ten counts. CDR3 amino acids: CASSSAGINEKLFF. CDR3 DNA sequence: TGTGCCAGCAGTTCCGCGGGTATTAATGAAAAACTGTTTTTT. The J gene is TRBJ1-4, the V gene TRBV27; D gene unclear. CDR3 length: 14 residues. CDR1 is MNHEY and CDR2 is SMNVEV in the germline V gene (reference sequence). The V gene lost 4 bases and the J gene lost 4 bases, with 10 bases spanning the gap.

This clone is labeled medium-sized. V and J are TRBV27 and TRBJ2-2; 12 bases are a match to TRBD2. The CDR3 is made up of 17 amino acids. V lost 5 bases, J lost 1 base, and 5 bases stayed unmatched. Germline V lookup: CDR1 MNHEY, CDR2 SMNVEV (reference sequence). The CDR3 sequence: CASSPLAGGGNTGELFF. In nucleotides, the CDR3 is TGTGCCAGCAGTCCACTAGCGGGAGGTGGGAACACCGGGGAGCTGTTTTTT.

Many counts were recorded for this clone. The chain has TRBV9 and TRBJ2-2, with 9 bases fitting TRBD1. The CDR3 runs 15 residues. V trimming: 4 bases; J trimming: 7 bases; junction bases outside the gene matches: 8. Per germline, CDR1 SGDLS and CDR2 YYNGEE. The CDR3 DNA reads TGTGCCAGCAGCTCCATACAGGGGGCGGGCGGGGAGCTGTTTTTT. Encoded protein: CASSSIQGAGGELFF.

The chain combines TRBV11-2 with TRBJ2-5; 8 bases map to TRBD2. The length of the CDR3 is 17 residues. The V segment lost 6 bases and the J segment 0 bases; nucleotides outside the gene matches: 12. Germline V gene data show CDR1 as SGHAT and CDR2 as FQNNGV. DNA of the CDR3: TGTGCCAGCAGGCCCCTTCGGGGACTAGACTACCAAGAGACCCAGTACTTC. It codes for CASRPLRGLDYQETQYF.

There are many counts of this clone. The J gene is TRBJ2-3, the V gene TRBV5-4, with D tentatively TRBD1 (5 bases). The ends were cut back, 6 bases at V and 5 bases at J, with 13 bases in the middle. CDR3 length: 13 residues. CDR1 and CDR2 from the germline V gene are SGHNT and YYREEE (reference sequence). The CDR3 sequence: CASTKEQVDTQYF. The DNA for the CDR3 is TGTGCCAGCACCAAAGAACAGGTAGATACGCAGTATTTT.